This TCR beta chain derives from a study of shared clonotypes between healthy human individuals (TCRdb year 2020). Background on the whole study: A few men and a couple of women, aged 18 to 49 years, made up the cohort. For each donor, CD4 naive and CD4 memory were each given three plates, CD8 naive was given two plates, and CD8 memory was given one plate. To estimate repertoire size and how much clonotype sharing occurs between individuals, the study deeply sequenced the blood TCR repertoires of a handful of healthy adults. Libraries were prepared and TCR repertoires were sequenced by different laboratories using diverse techniques, in order to increase sequencing depth and limit assay-specific biases. Leukapheresis yielded between about 0.94 and 9 billion PBMCs per donor.

For this clone: Its antigen specificity is not known. No quality values exist for individual bases; no much larger clone is one base distant.

Results the study describes overall, beyond this receptor: The small number of donors limited the genetic and exposure-history diversity represented. Sampling was restricted to blood, and TCR repertoires in tissues likely differ from the TCR repertoires found in blood. Incomplete sequencing was indicated by rarefaction of sorted-subset datasets, despite the large sequencing depth. Compared with non-shared clonotypes, the clonotypes found in all four sorted-subset donors had higher generation probabilities. Pairwise subsampling led to the expectation that sequencing depth would affect the degree of clonotype sharing among donors. Estimated clonotype richness was generally larger for naive than for memory subsets. When four donors were compared, the shared fraction of clonotypes was about 5.2% for naive CD4, roughly 3.3% for naive CD8, about 2.5% for memory CD4, and less than 0.5% for memory CD8.

Healthy HIV-negative adults with no recently reported acute infections or vaccinations were included as donors. Every donor was a Caucasian adult residing in Nashville, Tennessee, USA. CD4+ T cells were enriched by magnetic negative selection; naive cells were then positively selected on CD45RA, and the negative fraction formed the memory subset. Blood was obtained by leukapheresis, after which PBMCs were separated by Ficoll-Histopaque density gradient centrifugation and cryopreserved in liquid nitrogen vapor phase. Analytical flow cytometry was used to check the purity and quantity of each magnetically sorted T cell population. Each sorted fraction had its genomic DNA isolated and then quantified by UV absorbance on a Nanodrop 2000c. Using the deep immunoSEQ assay, multiplex PCR amplified TCR CDR3 regions from genomic DNA. Genomic DNA extracted from each cell subset was distributed evenly over all wells of several immunoSEQ 96-well plates, and each plate served as one replicate. Each replicate PCR for sorted subsets received about 210 ng genomic DNA, equal to around 32,000 T cell genomes. The purified libraries were quantified using a Qubit 3.0 fluorometer, sized with a Bioanalyzer 2100, and then quantified again using the KAPA Library Quantification kit. Every immunoSEQ 96-well plate was sequenced on a dedicated single-read 150-cycle Illumina NextSeq 550 flow cell. On the authors' methods: Because the immunoSEQ output held only junctional sequences and lacked quality scores, the filtering could not match the filtering applied to full-length reads. Sequences were annotated with PyIR, a Python wrapper for IgBLAST v1.9, and V/J genes and CDR3 were assigned using IMGT germline references. Reads with weak V/J assignments (E-value above 1e-6), missing CDR3, stop codons, out-of-frame junctions, or ambiguous translated residues were removed. V3J clonotypes were defined by identical inferred V gene, J gene, and CDR3 amino acid sequence. Percentage overlap between repertoires was computed as shared unique clonotypes divided by the size of the smaller repertoire. Repertoire richness was assessed with RTK rarefaction, the Chao1 estimator, and Recon v2.1 estimates of unobserved clonotypes. OLGA was used to compute generation probabilities for all TCRbeta clonotypes that the gDNA method yielded from a few donors. In its TCRdb copy, this immuneACCESS table keeps in-frame sequences only and misses some clones. Where compared with another copy, unresolved V genes explain less than half of these, and the others have no known cause. For V, J and clone size, that table is used; D and trimming come from the DNA. This sample lists roughly 2.6 million clones; around nine tenths were detected once. The ten top clones hold over 0.12% of the sample.

CDR1 and CDR2, per the germline V gene (reference sequence), are SGHNT and YYREEE. The CDR3, from cysteine to phenylalanine, totals 18 residues. The kept DNA is CDR3 alone, 54 bases in frame from the first base. Cut back by 1 base and 6 bases, the V and J ends lie 23 bases apart. The receptor was isolated from a man younger than 35 in good health. Sequenced input: naive CD4+ T cells sorted from blood. Explained via the paper, the cell subset or site label denotes: CD45RA+ positively selected. Rearrangement joined TRBV5-4 to TRBJ2-1; the D region possibly corresponds to TRBD1 (5 bases align). The CDR3 reads as follows: CASSLLRSNNQGGNEQFF. The DNA sequence is given as TGTGCCAGCAGCTTGCTTAGGTCTAACAACCAGGGTGGCAATGAGCAGTTCTTC.